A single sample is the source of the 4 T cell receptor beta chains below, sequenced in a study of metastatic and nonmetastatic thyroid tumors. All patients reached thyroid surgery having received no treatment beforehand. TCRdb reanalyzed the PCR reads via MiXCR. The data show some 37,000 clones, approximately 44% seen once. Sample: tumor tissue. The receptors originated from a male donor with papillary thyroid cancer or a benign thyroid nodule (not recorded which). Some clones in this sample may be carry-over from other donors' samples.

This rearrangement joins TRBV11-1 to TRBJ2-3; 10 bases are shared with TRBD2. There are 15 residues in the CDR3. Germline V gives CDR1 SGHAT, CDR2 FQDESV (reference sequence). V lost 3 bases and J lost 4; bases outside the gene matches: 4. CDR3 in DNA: TGTGCCAGCAGCTTCCTAGCGGGAGCGCCAGATACGCAGTATTTT. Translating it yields CASSFLAGAPDTQYF.

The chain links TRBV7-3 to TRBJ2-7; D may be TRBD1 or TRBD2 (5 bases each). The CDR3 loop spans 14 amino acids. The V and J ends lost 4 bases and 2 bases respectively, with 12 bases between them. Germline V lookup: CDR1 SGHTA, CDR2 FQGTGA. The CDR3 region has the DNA TGTGCCAGCAGCTCCCATGGGACGCCCTACGAGCAGTACTTC. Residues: CASSSHGTPYEQYF.

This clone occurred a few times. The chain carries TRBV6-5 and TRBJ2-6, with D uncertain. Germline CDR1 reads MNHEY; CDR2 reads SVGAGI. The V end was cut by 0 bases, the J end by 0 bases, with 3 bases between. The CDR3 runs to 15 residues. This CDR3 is CASSYSVSGANVLTF. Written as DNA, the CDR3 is TGTGCCAGCAGTTACTCAGTCTCTGGGGCCAACGTCCTGACTTTC.

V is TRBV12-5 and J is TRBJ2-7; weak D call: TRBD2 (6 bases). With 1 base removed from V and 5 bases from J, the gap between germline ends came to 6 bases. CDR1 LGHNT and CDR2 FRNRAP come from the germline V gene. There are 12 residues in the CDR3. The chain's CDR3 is CASGLGRDEQYF. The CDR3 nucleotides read TGTGCTAGTGGTTTGGGGAGGGACGAGCAGTACTTC.